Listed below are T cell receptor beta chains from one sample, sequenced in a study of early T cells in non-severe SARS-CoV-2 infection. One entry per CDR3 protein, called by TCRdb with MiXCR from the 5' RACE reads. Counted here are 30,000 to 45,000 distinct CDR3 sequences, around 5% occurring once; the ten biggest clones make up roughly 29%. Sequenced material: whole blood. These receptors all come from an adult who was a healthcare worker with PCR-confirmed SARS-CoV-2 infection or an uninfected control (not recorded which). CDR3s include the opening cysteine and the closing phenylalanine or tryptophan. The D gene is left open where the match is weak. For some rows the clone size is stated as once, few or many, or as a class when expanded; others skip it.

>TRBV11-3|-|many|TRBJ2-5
TGTGCCAGCAGCCCCCGGGTGGGGGGAGAGACCCAGTACTTC
CASSPRVGGETQYF
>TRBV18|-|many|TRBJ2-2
TGTGCCAGCTCACCGACGTGGGCAACGAACACCGGGGAGCTGTTTTTT
CASSPTWATNTGELFF
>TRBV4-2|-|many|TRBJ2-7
TGTGCCAGCAGCCAAGATGAAATAGGGGGCTCCTACGAGCAGTACTTC
CASSQDEIGGSYEQYF
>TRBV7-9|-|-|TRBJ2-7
TGTGCCAGCAGCTTAGGTGTGGGGGAGCAGTACTTC
CASSLGVGEQYF
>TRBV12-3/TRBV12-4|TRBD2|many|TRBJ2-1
TGTGCCAGCAGCCGGCGGACTAGCGGAAACAATGAGCAGTTCTTC
CASSRRTSGNNEQFF
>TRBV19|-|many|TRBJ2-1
TGTGCCAGTAGTATAGGCCTAGTGTACAATGAGCAGTTCTTC
CASSIGLVYNEQFF
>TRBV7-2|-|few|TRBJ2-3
TGTGCCAGCTCTACAAATTTAAGGGATACGCAGTATTTT
CASSTNLRDTQYF
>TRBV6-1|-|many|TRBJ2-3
TGTGCCAGCAGTGAAATGGATGGACTGCGCACAGATACGCAGTATTTT
CASSEMDGLRTDTQYF
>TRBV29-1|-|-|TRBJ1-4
TGCAGCGTTGAACGAAGGGAGCAAAATGAAAAACTGTTTTTT
CSVERREQNEKLFF
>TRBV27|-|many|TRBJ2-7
TGTGCCAGCAGTTTGGGGGGCGAATACGAGCAGTACTTC
CASSLGGEYEQYF
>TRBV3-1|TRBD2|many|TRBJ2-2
TGTGCCAGCAGCCGTTTAGCGGGGGGAACCGGGGAGCTGTTTTTT
CASSRLAGGTGELFF
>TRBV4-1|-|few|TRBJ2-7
TGCGCCAGCAGCCGCTCGGGGGAGCGGAACGAGCAGTACTTC
CASSRSGERNEQYF
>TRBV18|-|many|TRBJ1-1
TGTGCCAGCTCTCCCAGGGACACTGAAGCTTTCTTT
CASSPRDTEAFF
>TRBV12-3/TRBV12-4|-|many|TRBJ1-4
TGTGCCAGCAGAGACCAGGGTTTAGATGAAAAACTGTTTTTT
CASRDQGLDEKLFF
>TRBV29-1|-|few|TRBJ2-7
TGCAGCGTTTCCTGGGGGACCTACGAGCAGTACTTC
CSVSWGTYEQYF
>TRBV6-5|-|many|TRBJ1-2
TGTGCCAGCAGTTACACGAAAACCGGGGCAAAAGGCTACACCTTC
CASSYTKTGAKGYTF
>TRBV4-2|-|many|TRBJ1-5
TGTGCCAGCAGCCAAGGTGACAACCTCGGCAATCAGCCCCAGCATTTT
CASSQGDNLGNQPQHF
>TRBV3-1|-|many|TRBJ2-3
TGTGCCAGCAGCCCGAGACTCGTACGCGCAGATACGCAGTATTTT
CASSPRLVRADTQYF
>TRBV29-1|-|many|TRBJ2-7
TGCAGCGTTGAAATCAACTACGAGCAGTACTTC
CSVEINYEQYF
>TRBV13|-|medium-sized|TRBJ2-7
TGTGCCAGCAGGCGGGACGCGACCTACGAGCAGTACTTC
CASRRDATYEQYF
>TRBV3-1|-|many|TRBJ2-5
TGTGCCAGCAGCCTAATAGAAGAGACCCAGTACTTC
CASSLIEETQYF
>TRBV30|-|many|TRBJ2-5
TGTGCCTGGAGTGCGGGACTCCGAGAGACCCAGTACTTC
CAWSAGLRETQYF
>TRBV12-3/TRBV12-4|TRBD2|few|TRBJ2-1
TGTGCCAGCACGACCTCCCCTAGCGGGAGTGTTGAGCAGTTCTTC
CASTTSPSGSVEQFF
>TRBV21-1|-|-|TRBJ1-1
TGTGCCAGCAGCTCTCCTTGGGGGACAGATGCGTCCGTTCCCACTGAAGCTTTCTTT
CASSSPWGTDASVPTEAFF